The 17 T cell receptor beta chains in this list originate from one sample, sequenced in a study of cytomegalovirus exposure and HLA in healthy donors. Sequencing was performed with immunoSEQ multiplex PCR; in TCRdb, only in-frame clones are kept and a portion is missing. The table has 150,000 to 250,000 clones, 65% to 90% seen once. The sample comprised PBMCs. Receptors were obtained from a woman in her twenties or thirties in good health and CMV-seropositive.

This chain uses TRBV30 with TRBJ2-7, with TRBD1 identical over 10 bases. From germline, CDR1 is GTSNPN and CDR2 SVGIG (reference sequence). The CDR3 extends over 14 amino acids. Unmatched junction bases numbered 3, after V lost 1 base and J lost 3 bases. The CDR3 reads CAWSEGTGVYEQYF. CDR3 DNA sequence: TGTGCCTGGAGTGAGGGGACAGGGGTCTACGAGCAGTACTTC.

V usage is TRBV18 and J usage is TRBJ2-7, with TRBD1 matching over 7 bases. This CDR3 region has 15 residues. Germline CDR1 is KGHSH and CDR2 is LQKENI. J was trimmed by 3 bases and V by 4 bases; bases with no gene match: 9. The CDR3 reads CASSRDRDRGYEQYF. The CDR3 DNA reads TGTGCCAGCTCACGAGACCGGGACAGAGGCTACGAGCAGTACTTC.

The CDR3 loop is CASSPDRNYGYTF. The CDR3 coding sequence is TGCGCCAGCAGCCCGGACAGAAACTATGGCTACACCTTC. The chain employs TRBV5-1 and TRBJ1-2; a weak D match, TRBD1 (6 bases). This CDR3 spans 13 amino acids. Germline loops: CDR1 SGHRS, CDR2 YFSETQ. Trimming took 4 bases from V and 2 from J, leaving 9 bases between them.

The V call is TRBV6-1, the J call TRBJ1-5, with D possibly being TRBD1 (5 bases). CDR1 is MNHNS, CDR2 SASEGT, per germline. This CDR3 contains 14 residues. Trimming took off 3 bases at V and 3 bases at J, with 9 bases between the two ends. CDR3 bases: TGTGCCAGCAGTGATCAGGGTCTCAATCAGCCCCAGCATTTT. It translates to CASSDQGLNQPQHF.

The genes are TRBV28 and TRBJ1-4; D is uncertain. Germline V gene sequence: CDR1 MDHEN, CDR2 SYDVKM. V lost 9 bases and J lost 5, with 13 bases in between. The CDR3 length is 13 residues. DNA of the CDR3: TGTGCCAGTTTTCAGAGGCCGAATGAAAAACTGTTTTTT. This translates into CASFQRPNEKLFF.

The chain uses TRBV7-3 and TRBJ1-2, with 7 nucleotides matching TRBD1. From germline, CDR1 is SGHTA and CDR2 FQGTGA. With V trimmed by 2 bases and J by 8 bases, 8 bases remained unmatched. This CDR3 region has 14 residues. The CDR3 nucleotides read TGTGCCAGCAGCTTAGATTGGCAGGGGGGAGGCTACACCTTC. Its protein is CASSLDWQGGGYTF.

The chain recombines TRBV27 with TRBJ1-2; no firm D call. The V end lost 4 bases, the J end lost 7 bases, and 10 bases lay between the germline ends. This CDR3 is 12 amino acids long. The germline V gene has CDR1 MNHEY and CDR2 SMNVEV (reference sequence). CDR3 coding DNA: TGTGCCAGCAGTTCGGGGTTGTCTGGCTACACCTTC. It is translated as CASSSGLSGYTF.

The rearrangement joins TRBV27 to TRBJ2-3; D remains unclear. Germline loops: CDR1 MNHEY, CDR2 SMNVEV (reference sequence). Trimming stripped 5 bases from V and 0 bases from J, with 6 bases between. The CDR3 sequence is 13 residues long. The CDR3 sequence: CASSPTSTDTQYF. DNA of the CDR3: TGTGCCAGCAGTCCGACTAGCACAGATACGCAGTATTTT.

The V gene is TRBV6-5, the J gene TRBJ1-3; the D is unclear. Trimming shortened V by 6 bases and J by 4 bases, and 10 bases separated the two germline ends. In germline, CDR1 is MNHEY, CDR2 SVGAGI. This CDR3 spans 13 amino acids. As DNA, the CDR3 is TGTGCCAGCAGGTACAGAGGAGGAAACACCATATATTTT. Protein: CASRYRGGNTIYF.

The chain combines TRBV6-5 with TRBJ1-1; the D gene is possibly TRBD1 (6 bases). The germline V and J ends were trimmed by 0 bases and 11 bases, with 10 bases remaining between them. The CDR3 loop spans 12 amino acids. The germline V gene has CDR1 MNHEY and CDR2 SVGAGI. CDR3 DNA: TGTGCCAGCAGTTACTCGGGGGCCGGCGCTTTCTTT. Its protein product is CASSYSGAGAFF.

This sequence joins TRBV27 and TRBJ1-5, with D possibly TRBD1 on 5 matching bases. Germline values: CDR1 MNHEY, CDR2 SMNVEV (reference sequence). The CDR3 sequence is 15 residues long. With 6 bases removed from V and 0 bases from J, the gap between germline ends came to 12 bases. The CDR3 protein is CASSSREGSNQPQHF. The CDR3 DNA follows: TGTGCCAGCAGCTCCAGGGAGGGTAGCAATCAGCCCCAGCATTTT.

V and J are TRBV29-1 and TRBJ2-1; TRBD2 aligns across 7 bases. This CDR3 has 15 amino acids. After removal of 5 bases from V and 0 bases from J, the junction contained 7 bases not matched to a gene. Looked up from germline, CDR1 is SQVTM and CDR2 is ANQGSEA. The CDR3, as DNA: TGCAGCGTTACGGGAGGCCGGAGCTCCTACAATGAGCAGTTCTTC. This translates into CSVTGGRSSYNEQFF.

V usage is TRBV6-1 and J usage is TRBJ2-1; perhaps TRBD2 as D (5 bases). Germline V lookup: CDR1 MNHNS, CDR2 SASEGT. The CDR3 is 16 amino acids. Trimming took off 2 bases at V and 0 bases at J, with 11 bases between the two ends. This CDR3 reads CASSENAGFSYNEQFF. CDR3 DNA sequence: TGTGCCAGCAGTGAAAACGCGGGCTTCTCCTACAATGAGCAGTTCTTC.

The chain has TRBV5-1 and TRBJ2-7; D is uncertain. The CDR3 consists of 15 residues. With 0 bases removed from V and 4 bases from J, the gap between germline ends came to 14 bases. Germline V CDR1 and CDR2: SGHRS, YFSETQ. The CDR3 spells CASSLEAPLIYEQYF. In DNA form, the CDR3 reads TGCGCCAGCAGCTTGGAGGCGCCACTAATTTACGAGCAGTACTTC.

This clone came up once. Other nucleotide sequences from this sample produce the same CDR3. The chain couples TRBV29-1 to TRBJ2-1, with TRBD2 matching 12 bases. The CDR3 loop spans 14 amino acids. J gave up 6 bases and V 6 bases, and 6 bases lay outside the gene matches. Germline V gene data show CDR1 as SQVTM and CDR2 as ANQGSEA. DNA of the CDR3: TGCAGCGTAGAGACTAGCGGGAGTTCCAATGAGCAGTTCTTC. Its translation: CSVETSGSSNEQFF.

For the CDR3, the DNA is TGTGCCAGCTCACTTAGGGGGATCGAGCAGTACTTC. Translation gives CASSLRGIEQYF. The chain is built from TRBV18 and TRBJ2-7; D may be TRBD1 (6 bases). The V and J ends lost 4 bases and 6 bases respectively, with 10 bases between them. There are 12 residues in the CDR3. Germline loops: CDR1 KGHSH, CDR2 LQKENI. Looking up the rest from reference TRBV18 and TRBJ2-7 gives the full variable domain: NAGVMQNPRHLVRRRGQEARLRCSPMKGHSHVYWYRQLPEEGLKFMVYLQKENIIDESGMPKERFSAEFPKEGPSILRIQQVVRGDSAAYFCASSLRGIEQYFGPGTRLTVT.

The chain is built from TRBV7-2 and TRBJ2-3; 8 bases align to TRBD2. Per germline, CDR1 SGHTA and CDR2 FQGNSA. After removal of 3 bases from V and 0 bases from J, the junction contained 8 bases not matched to a gene. The CDR3 is 17 amino acids. CDR3 residues: CASSLLAGRTSTDTQYF. CDR3 sequence (DNA): TGTGCCAGCAGCTTGCTAGCGGGCAGAACTAGCACAGATACGCAGTATTTT.